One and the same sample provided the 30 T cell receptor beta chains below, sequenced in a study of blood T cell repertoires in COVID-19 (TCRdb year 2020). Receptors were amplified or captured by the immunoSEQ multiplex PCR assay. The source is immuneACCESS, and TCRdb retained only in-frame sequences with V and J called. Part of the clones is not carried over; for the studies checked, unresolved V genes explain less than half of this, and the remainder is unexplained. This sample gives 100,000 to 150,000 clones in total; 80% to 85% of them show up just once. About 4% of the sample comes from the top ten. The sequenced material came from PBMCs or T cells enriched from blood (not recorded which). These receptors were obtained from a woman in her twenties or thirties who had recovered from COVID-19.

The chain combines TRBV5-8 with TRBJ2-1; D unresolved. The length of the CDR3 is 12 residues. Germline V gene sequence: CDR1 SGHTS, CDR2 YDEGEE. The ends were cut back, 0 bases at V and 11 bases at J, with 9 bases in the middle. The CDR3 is CASSLESRQQFF. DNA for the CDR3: TGTGCCAGCAGCTTGGAATCCCGTCAGCAGTTCTTC.

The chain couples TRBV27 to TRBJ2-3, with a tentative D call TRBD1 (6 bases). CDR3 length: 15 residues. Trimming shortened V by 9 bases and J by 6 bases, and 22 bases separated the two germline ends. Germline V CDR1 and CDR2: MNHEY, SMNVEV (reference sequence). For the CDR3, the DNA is TGTGCCAGTCAAACCGGGACACTTAAGATGGATACGCAGTATTTT. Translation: CASQTGTLKMDTQYF.

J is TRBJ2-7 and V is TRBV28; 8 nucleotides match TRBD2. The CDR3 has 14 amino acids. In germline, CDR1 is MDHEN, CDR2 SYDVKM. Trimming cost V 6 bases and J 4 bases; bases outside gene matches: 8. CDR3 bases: TGTGCCAGCAGCCAACAGCGGGAGCTGTACGAGCAGTACTTC. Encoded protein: CASSQQRELYEQYF.

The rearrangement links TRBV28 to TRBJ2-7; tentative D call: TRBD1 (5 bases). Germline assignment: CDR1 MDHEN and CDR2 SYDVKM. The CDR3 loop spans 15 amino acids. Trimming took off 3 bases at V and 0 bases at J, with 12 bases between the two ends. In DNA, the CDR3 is TGTGCCAGCAGTTTTCTGACAGAAGACTCCTACGAGCAGTACTTC. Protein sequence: CASSFLTEDSYEQYF.

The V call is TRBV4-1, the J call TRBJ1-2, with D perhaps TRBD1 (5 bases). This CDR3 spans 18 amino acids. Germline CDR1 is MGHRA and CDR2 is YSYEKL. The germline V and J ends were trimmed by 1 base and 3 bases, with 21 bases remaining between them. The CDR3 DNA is TGCGCCAGCAGCCAAGGATCCGGGGGGGTATCGGAGTACTATGGCTACACCTTC. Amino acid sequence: CASSQGSGGVSEYYGYTF.

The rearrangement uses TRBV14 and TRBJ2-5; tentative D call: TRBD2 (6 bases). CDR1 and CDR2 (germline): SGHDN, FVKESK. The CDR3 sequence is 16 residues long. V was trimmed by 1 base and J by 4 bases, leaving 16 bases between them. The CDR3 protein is CASSQVFDGRAETQYF. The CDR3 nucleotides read TGTGCCAGCAGCCAAGTTTTTGACGGGAGAGCAGAGACCCAGTACTTC.

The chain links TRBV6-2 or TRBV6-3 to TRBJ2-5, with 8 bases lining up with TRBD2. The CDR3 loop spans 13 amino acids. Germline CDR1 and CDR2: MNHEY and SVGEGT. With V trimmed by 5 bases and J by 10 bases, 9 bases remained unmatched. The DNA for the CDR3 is TGTGCCAGCAGTCGTCCGGGACTAGGGGGCCAGTACTTC. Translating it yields CASSRPGLGGQYF.

The CDR3 loop is CASSPPRTGTYGYTF. The CDR3 DNA follows: TGTGCCAGCAGTCCTCCCCGGACAGGGACCTATGGCTACACCTTC. V is TRBV28 and J is TRBJ1-2; the match to TRBD1 covers 8 bases. From germline, CDR1 is MDHEN and CDR2 SYDVKM. V was pared by 5 bases and J by 4 bases, with 9 bases of the junction left unmatched. CDR3 length equals 15 residues.

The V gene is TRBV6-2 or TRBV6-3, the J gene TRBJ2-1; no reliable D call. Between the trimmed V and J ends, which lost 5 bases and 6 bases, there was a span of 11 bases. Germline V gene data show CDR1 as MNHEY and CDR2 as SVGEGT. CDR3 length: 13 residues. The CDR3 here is CASSPMRINEQFF. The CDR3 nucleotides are TGTGCCAGCAGTCCCATGCGAATCAATGAGCAGTTCTTC.

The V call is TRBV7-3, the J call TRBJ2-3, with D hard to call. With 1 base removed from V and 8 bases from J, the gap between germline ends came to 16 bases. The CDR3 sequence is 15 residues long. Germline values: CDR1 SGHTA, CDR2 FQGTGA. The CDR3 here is CASSLRARPPVTQYF. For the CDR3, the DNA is TGTGCCAGCAGCTTAAGAGCCAGGCCCCCAGTTACGCAGTATTTT.

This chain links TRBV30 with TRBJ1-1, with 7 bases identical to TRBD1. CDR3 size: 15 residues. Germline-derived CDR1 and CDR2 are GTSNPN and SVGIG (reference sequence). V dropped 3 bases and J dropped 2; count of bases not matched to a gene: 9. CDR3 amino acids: CAWRPWGTVNTEAFF. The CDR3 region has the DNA TGTGCCTGGAGGCCTTGGGGGACAGTTAACACTGAAGCTTTCTTT. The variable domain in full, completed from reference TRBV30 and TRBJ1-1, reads SQTIHQWPATLVQPVGSPLSLECTVEGTSNPNLYWYRQAAGRGLQLLFYSVGIGQISSEVPQNLSASRPQDRQFILSSKKLLLSDSGFYLCAWRPWGTVNTEAFFGQGTRLTVV.

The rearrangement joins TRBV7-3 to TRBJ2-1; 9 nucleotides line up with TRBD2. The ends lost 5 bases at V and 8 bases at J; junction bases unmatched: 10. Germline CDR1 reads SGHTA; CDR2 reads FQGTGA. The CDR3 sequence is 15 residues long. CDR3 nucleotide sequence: TGTGCCAGCAGCCTCCTAGCGGGAAATCAGGATGAGCAGTTCTTC. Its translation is CASSLLAGNQDEQFF. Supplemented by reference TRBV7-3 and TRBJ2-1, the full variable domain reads GAGVSQTPSNKVTEKGKYVELRCDPISGHTALYWYRQSLGQGPEFLIYFQGTGAADDSGLPNDRFFAVRPEGSVSTLKIQRTERGDSAVYLCASSLLAGNQDEQFFGPGTRLTVL.

The CDR3 DNA reads as TGTGCCAGCAGCCCACGGACTGCCTCCTACGAGCAGTACTTC. Protein product: CASSPRTASYEQYF. The genes are TRBV9 and TRBJ2-7, with TRBD2 as a possible D gene (5 bases). Trimming pared 4 bases from V and 0 bases from J, leaving 11 bases between. CDR1 and CDR2 from the germline V gene are SGDLS and YYNGEE. This CDR3 comprises 14 residues.

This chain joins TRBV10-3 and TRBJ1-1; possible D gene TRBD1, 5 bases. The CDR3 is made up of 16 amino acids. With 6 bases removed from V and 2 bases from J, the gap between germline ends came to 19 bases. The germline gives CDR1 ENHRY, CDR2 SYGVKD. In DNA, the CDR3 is TGTGCCATCAGATCGGGGGGACCCTTACTAAACACTGAAGCTTTCTTT. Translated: CAIRSGGPLLNTEAFF.

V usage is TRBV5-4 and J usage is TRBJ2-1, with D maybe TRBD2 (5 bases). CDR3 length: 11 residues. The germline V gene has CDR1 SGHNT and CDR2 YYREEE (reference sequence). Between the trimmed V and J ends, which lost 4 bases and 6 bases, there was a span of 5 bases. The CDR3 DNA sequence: TGTGCCAGCAGCCGGGGCAATGAGCAGTTCTTC. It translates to CASSRGNEQFF.

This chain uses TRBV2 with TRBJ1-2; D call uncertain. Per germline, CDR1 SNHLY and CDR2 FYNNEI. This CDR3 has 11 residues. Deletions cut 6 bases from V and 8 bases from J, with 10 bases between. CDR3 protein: CASRDSGGYTF. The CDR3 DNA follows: TGTGCCAGCAGGGACTCTGGCGGCTACACCTTC.

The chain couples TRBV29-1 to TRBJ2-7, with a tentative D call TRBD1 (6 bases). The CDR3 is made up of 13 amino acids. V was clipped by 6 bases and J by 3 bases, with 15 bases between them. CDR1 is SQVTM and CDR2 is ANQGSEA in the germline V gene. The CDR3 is CSVVTGLIYEQYF. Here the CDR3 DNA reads TGCAGCGTCGTGACAGGTTTGATCTACGAGCAGTACTTC.

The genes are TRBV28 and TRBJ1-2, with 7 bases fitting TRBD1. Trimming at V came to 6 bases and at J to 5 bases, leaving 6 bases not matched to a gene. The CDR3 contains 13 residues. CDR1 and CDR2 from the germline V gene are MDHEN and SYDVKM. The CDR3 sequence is CASRPGTVYGYTF. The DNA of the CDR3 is TGTGCCAGCAGACCCGGGACAGTATATGGCTACACCTTC.

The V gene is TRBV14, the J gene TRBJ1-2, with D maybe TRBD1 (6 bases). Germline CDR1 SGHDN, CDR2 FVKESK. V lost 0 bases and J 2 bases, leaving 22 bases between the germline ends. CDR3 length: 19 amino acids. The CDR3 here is CASSQDGPFGQTLNYGYTF. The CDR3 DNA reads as TGTGCCAGCAGCCAAGATGGTCCTTTTGGACAGACACTCAACTATGGCTACACCTTC.

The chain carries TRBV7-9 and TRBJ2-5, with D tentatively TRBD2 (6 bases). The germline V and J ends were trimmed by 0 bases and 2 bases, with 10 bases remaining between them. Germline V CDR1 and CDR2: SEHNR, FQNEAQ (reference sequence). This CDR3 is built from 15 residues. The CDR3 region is CASSLAGGGQETQYF. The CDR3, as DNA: TGTGCCAGCAGCTTAGCCGGTGGGGGGCAAGAGACCCAGTACTTC. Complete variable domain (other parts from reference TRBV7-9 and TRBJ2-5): DTGVSQNPRHKITKRGQNVTFRCDPISEHNRLYWYRQTLGQGPEFLTYFQNEAQLEKSRLLSDRFSAERPKGSFSTLEIQRTEQGDSAMYLCASSLAGGGQETQYFGPGTRLLVL.

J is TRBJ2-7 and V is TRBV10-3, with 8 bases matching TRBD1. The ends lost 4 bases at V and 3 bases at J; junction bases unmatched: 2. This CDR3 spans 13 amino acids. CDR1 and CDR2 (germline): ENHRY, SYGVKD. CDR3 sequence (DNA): TGTGCCATCAGTGGACAGGGGATCTACGAGCAGTACTTC. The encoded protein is CAISGQGIYEQYF.

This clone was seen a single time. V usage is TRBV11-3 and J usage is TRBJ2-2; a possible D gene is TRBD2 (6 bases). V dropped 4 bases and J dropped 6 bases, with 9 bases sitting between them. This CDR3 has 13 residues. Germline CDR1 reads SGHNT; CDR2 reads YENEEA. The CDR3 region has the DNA TGTGCCAGCAGCTCCCGGGAGCCCGGGGAGCTGTTTTTT. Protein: CASSSREPGELFF.

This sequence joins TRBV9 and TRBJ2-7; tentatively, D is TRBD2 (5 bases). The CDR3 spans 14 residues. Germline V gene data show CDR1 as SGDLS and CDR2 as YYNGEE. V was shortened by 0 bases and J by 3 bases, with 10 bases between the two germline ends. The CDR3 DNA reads TGTGCCAGCAGCGTAGTGGTGGAGGTCTACGAGCAGTACTTC. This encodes CASSVVVEVYEQYF.

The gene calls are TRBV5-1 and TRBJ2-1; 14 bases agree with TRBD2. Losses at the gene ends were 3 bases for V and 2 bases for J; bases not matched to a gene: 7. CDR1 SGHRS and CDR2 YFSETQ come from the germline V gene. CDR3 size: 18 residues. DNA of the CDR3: TGCGCCAGCAGCTCCTTGGGACTAGCGGGAGTCGCCTACAATGAGCAGTTCTTC. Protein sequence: CASSSLGLAGVAYNEQFF.

CDR3 region: CASTQWTFNSYEQYF. The CDR3 nucleotides read TGTGCCAGCACCCAGTGGACATTCAACTCCTACGAGCAGTACTTC. V is TRBV7-2 and J is TRBJ2-7; D is perhaps TRBD1 (5 bases). Between the trimmed V and J ends, which lost 7 bases and 0 bases, there was a span of 16 bases. The CDR3 is 15 residues long. Germline loops: CDR1 SGHTA, CDR2 FQGNSA.

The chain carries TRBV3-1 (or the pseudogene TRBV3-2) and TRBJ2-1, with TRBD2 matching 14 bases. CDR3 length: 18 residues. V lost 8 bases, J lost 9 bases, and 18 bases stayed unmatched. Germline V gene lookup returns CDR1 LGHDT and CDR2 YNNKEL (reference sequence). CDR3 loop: CASGAIGTSGRPTGEQFF. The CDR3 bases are TGTGCCAGCGGTGCTATCGGGACTAGCGGGAGACCAACCGGTGAGCAGTTCTTC.

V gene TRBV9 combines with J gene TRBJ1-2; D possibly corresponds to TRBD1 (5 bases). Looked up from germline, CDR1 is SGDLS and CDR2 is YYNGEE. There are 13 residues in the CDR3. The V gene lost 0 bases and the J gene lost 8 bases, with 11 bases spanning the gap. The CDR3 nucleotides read TGTGCCAGCAGCGTAGACCTGGGGCGAGGCTACACCTTC. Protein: CASSVDLGRGYTF.

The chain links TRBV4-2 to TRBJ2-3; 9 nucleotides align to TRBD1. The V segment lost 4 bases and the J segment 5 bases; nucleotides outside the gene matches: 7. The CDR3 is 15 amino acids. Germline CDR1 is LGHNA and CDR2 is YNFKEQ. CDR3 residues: CASSRPQGAGDTQYF. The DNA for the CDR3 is TGTGCCAGCAGCCGGCCACAGGGGGCTGGAGATACGCAGTATTTT.

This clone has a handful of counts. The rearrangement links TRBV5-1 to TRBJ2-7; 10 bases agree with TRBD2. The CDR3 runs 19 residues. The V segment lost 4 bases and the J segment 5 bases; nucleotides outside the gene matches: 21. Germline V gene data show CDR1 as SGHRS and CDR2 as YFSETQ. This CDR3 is CASSPRPPSGSIRSHEQYF. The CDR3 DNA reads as TGCGCCAGCAGCCCACGCCCGCCTAGCGGGAGTATTCGGTCCCACGAGCAGTACTTC.

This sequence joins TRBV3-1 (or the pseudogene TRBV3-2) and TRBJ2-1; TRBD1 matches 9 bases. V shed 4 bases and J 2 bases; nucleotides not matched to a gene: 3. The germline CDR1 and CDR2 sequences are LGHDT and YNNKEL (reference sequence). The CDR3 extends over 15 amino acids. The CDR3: CASSPRQGAYNEQFF. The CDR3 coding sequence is TGTGCCAGCAGCCCCCGACAGGGGGCCTACAATGAGCAGTTCTTC.